The 8 T cell receptor beta chains below were found in one sample sequenced in a study of cytomegalovirus exposure and HLA in healthy donors. PCR involved 60 Vbeta and 13 Jbeta primers. The repertoire was sequenced with immunoSEQ multiplex PCR; TCRdb's copy has only in-frame clones and lacks some. The table shows 150,000 or so clones, with around 75% occurring only once. Sequencing was performed on PBMCs. Source of these receptors: a young woman in good health and CMV-seronegative.

This chain links TRBV5-1 with TRBJ1-2; no reliable D call. Trimming removed 4 bases from V and 10 bases from J, with 14 bases in between. The CDR3 spans 12 residues. Germline CDR1 and CDR2: SGHRS and YFSETQ. The CDR3 is CASSLDRYSYTF. The CDR3 DNA is TGCGCCAGCAGCCTGGACCGCTATTCCTACACCTTC.

The chain combines TRBV10-2 with TRBJ2-2; 10 nucleotides align to TRBD2. CDR1 WSHSY and CDR2 SAAADI come from the germline V gene. Trimming at V came to 7 bases and at J to 6 bases, leaving 14 bases not matched to a gene. The CDR3 spans 17 residues. CDR3 coding DNA: TGCGCCAGCACGTCGATACTAGCGGGAAATAGACCCGGGGAGCTGTTTTTT. Translation: CASTSILAGNRPGELFF.

There are many counts of this clone. The V gene is TRBV13, the J gene TRBJ2-7; 7 bases agree with TRBD1. In germline, CDR1 is PRHDT, CDR2 FYEKMQ (reference sequence). Trimming at V came to 0 bases and at J to 5 bases, leaving 4 bases not matched to a gene. The CDR3 has 14 residues. The CDR3 spells CASSLGRGLNEQYV. The CDR3 nucleotides are TGTGCCAGCAGCTTAGGAAGGGGGCTAAACGAGCAGTACGTC.

CDR3 coding DNA: TGTGCCAGCAGTTCCTTAGCGGGGCCCTACAATGAGCAGTTCTTC. Amino acids: CASSSLAGPYNEQFF. The chain has TRBV28 and TRBJ2-1; 8 bases line up with TRBD2. Germline lookup yields CDR1 MDHEN and CDR2 SYDVKM. Trimming cost V 4 bases and J 2 bases; bases outside gene matches: 4. The CDR3 loop spans 15 amino acids.

The chain uses TRBV4-1 and TRBJ1-6; 7 positions match TRBD1. The V segment lost 1 base and the J segment 7 bases; nucleotides outside the gene matches: 7. Germline V gene lookup returns CDR1 MGHRA and CDR2 YSYEKL. The CDR3 sequence is 16 residues long. CDR3 residues: CASSQARQGWNSPLHF. The CDR3 DNA follows: TGCGCCAGCAGCCAAGCCCGACAGGGTTGGAATTCACCCCTCCACTTT.

This chain joins TRBV15 and TRBJ2-7; 9 bases map to TRBD1. CDR1 is LNHNV, CDR2 YYDKDF, per germline (reference sequence). The CDR3 spans 14 residues. Germline trimming cut 3 bases from V and 4 bases from J; bases unmatched to any gene: 4. This chain's CDR3 is CATSSSQGAYEQYF. CDR3 nucleotides: TGTGCCACCAGCAGTTCACAGGGGGCTTACGAGCAGTACTTC.

The gene calls are TRBV4-3 and TRBJ1-4, with a weak D call TRBD1 (6 bases). The CDR3 contains 20 residues. Germline values: CDR1 LGHNA, CDR2 YSLEER. Trimming shortened V by 0 bases and J by 0 bases, and 20 bases separated the two germline ends. CDR3 nucleotide sequence: TGCGCCAGCAGCCAAGATCAAATAGGGACATTTGTTGCAACTAATGAAAAACTGTTTTTT. Protein sequence: CASSQDQIGTFVATNEKLFF.

The chain recombines TRBV11-2 with TRBJ2-1; TRBD2 matches 14 bases. The V gene end was trimmed by 5 bases and the J gene end by 8 bases; junction bases not matched to a gene: 8. This CDR3 spans 16 amino acids. In germline, CDR1 is SGHAT, CDR2 FQNNGV. CDR3 region: CASSPQGTSGSYEQFF. The CDR3 region has the DNA TGTGCCAGCAGCCCCCAGGGGACTAGCGGGAGTTATGAGCAGTTCTTC.